This T cell receptor beta chain stems from a study of blood T cell repertoires in COVID-19. This clone was recorded only once. The V segment lost 4 bases and the J segment 4 bases; nucleotides outside the gene matches: 5. From germline, CDR1 is MGHRA and CDR2 YSYEKL. The CDR3 has 14 amino acids. Original handling: Estimation of nucleated cell counts relied on the amplification of reference gene primers. Some clones are missing from TCRdb's copy, which holds only in-frame ones; the method was immunoSEQ multiplex PCR. V, J and clone size are taken as reported in that table, and D and trimming were inferred from the DNA itself. The sample has 450,000 or so clones, about 90% seen once.

The chain recombines TRBV4-1 with TRBJ2-3; TRBD2 matches at 7 bases. The sample taken for sequencing was peripheral blood. The origin of this receptor is a young man with COVID-19, enrolled during active disease. The CDR3 reads CASSRGLVPDTQYF. CDR3 sequence (DNA): TGCGCCAGCAGCCGAGGACTAGTGCCAGATACGCAGTATTTT.